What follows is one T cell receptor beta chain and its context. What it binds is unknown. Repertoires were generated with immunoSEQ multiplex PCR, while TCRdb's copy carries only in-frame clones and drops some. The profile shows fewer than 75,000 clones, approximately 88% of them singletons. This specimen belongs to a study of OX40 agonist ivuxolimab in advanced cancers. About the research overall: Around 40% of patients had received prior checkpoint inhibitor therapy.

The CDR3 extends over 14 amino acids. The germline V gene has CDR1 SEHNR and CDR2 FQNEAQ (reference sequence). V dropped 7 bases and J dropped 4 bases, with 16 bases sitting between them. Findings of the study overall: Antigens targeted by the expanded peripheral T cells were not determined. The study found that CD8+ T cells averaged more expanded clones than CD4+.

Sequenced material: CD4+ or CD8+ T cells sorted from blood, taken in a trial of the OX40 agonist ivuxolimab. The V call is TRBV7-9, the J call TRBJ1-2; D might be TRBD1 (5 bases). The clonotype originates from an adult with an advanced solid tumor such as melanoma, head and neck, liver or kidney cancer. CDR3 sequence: CASNPRGQSYGYTF. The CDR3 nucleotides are TGTGCCAGCAATCCTAGGGGTCAGTCCTATGGCTACACCTTC. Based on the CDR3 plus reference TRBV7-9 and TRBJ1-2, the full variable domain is DTGVSQNPRHKITKRGQNVTFRCDPISEHNRLYWYRQTLGQGPEFLTYFQNEAQLEKSRLLSDRFSAERPKGSFSTLEIQRTEQGDSAMYLCASNPRGQSYGYTFGSGTRLTVV.